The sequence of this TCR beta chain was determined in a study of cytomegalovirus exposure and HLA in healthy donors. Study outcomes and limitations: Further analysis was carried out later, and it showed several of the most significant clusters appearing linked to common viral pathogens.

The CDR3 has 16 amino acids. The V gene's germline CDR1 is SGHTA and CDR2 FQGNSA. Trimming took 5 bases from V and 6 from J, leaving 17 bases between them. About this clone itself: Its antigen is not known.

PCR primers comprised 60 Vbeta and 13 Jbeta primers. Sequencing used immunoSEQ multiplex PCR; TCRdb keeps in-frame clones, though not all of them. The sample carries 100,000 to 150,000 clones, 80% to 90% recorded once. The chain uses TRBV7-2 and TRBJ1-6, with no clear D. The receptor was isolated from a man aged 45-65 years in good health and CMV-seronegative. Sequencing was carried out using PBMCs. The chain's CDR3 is CASSHLNVGSNSPLHF. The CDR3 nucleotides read TGTGCCAGCAGCCATCTAAACGTGGGGAGTAATTCACCCCTCCACTTT.